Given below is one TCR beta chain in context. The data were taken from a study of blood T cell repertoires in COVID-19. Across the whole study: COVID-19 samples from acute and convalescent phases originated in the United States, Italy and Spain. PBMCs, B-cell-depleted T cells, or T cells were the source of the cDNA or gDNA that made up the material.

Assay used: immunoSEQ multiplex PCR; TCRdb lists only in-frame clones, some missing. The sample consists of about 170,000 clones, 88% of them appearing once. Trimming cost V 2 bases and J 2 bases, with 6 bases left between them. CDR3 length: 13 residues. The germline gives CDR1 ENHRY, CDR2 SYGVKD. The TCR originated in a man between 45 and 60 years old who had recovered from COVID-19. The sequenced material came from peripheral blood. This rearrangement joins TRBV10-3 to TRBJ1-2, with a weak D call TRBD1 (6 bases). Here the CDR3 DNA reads TGTGCCATCAGTGAGACAGGGAACTATGGCTACACCTTC. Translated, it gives CAISETGNYGYTF.